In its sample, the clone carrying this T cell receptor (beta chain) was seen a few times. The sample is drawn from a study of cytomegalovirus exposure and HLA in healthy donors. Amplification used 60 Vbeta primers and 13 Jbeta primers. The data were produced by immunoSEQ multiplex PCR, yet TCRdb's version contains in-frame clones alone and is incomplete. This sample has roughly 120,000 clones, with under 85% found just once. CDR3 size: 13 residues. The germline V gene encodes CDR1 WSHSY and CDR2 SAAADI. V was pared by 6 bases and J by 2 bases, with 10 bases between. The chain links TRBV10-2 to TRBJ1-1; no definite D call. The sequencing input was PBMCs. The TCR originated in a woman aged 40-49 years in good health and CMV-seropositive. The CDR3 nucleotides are TGCGCCAGCAGCGCGGGGAGCAACACTGAAGCTTTCTTT. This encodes CASSAGSNTEAFF.